This TCR beta chain emerged from a study of metastatic and nonmetastatic thyroid tumors. The overall study: Repertoires from malignant and benign thyroid patients were compared across blood and tumor or nodule tissue.

Per germline, CDR1 GTSNPN and CDR2 SVGIG (reference sequence). The length of the CDR3 is 15 residues. After removal of 0 bases from V and 2 bases from J, the junction contained 7 bases not matched to a gene. Each patient came to thyroid surgery without any prior treatment (of any kind). Original processing methods: Researchers built a distant-metastasis classifier for papillary thyroid cancer that drew on CDR3 differences across clinicopathological groups. TCRdb re-analyzed the PCR reads using MiXCR. These V and J calls rely on TCRdb rather than the paper's analysis. Seen here are more than 15,000 clones, over 25% observed once, and the top ten hold less than 7%. This clone came up once.

This receptor was obtained from a female donor with papillary thyroid cancer or a benign thyroid nodule (not recorded which). Some clones in this sample may be carry-over from other donors' samples. The chain couples TRBV30 to TRBJ2-7, with 7 bases matching TRBD1. Source material: blood. The CDR3: CAWSVLWDSTYEQYF. The CDR3 nucleotides are TGTGCCTGGAGTGTATTGTGGGACAGTACCTACGAGCAGTACTTC.